This TCR beta chain comes out of a study of T cell responses to AZD1222 COVID-19 vaccine. Profiling relied on immunoSEQ multiplex PCR, and the TCRdb table lists in-frame clones only, not all of them. The table lists approximately 200,000 clones, 85% to 90% of them singletons. General study results and limits: In all cases, repertoires were sampled only after the peak T cell response. Females made up more of the donors, who were largely white British, and clonal diversity may have come out too low. Baseline antibody screening turned up just six seropositive AZD1222 recipients.

A remark on this clone: Its antigen is still unknown.

The CDR3 totals 15 residues. V was trimmed by 0 bases and J by 4 bases, leaving 12 bases between them. Germline CDR1 LGHNA, CDR2 YSLEER. This TCR came from an adult in good health. The sample here was peripheral blood, taken on day 0 of AZD1222 vaccination. This chain joins TRBV4-3 and TRBJ1-2; the D is unclear. The CDR3 sequence: CASSQDSVGTYGYTF. The CDR3, as DNA: TGCGCCAGCAGCCAAGATTCGGTTGGCACCTATGGCTACACCTTC.